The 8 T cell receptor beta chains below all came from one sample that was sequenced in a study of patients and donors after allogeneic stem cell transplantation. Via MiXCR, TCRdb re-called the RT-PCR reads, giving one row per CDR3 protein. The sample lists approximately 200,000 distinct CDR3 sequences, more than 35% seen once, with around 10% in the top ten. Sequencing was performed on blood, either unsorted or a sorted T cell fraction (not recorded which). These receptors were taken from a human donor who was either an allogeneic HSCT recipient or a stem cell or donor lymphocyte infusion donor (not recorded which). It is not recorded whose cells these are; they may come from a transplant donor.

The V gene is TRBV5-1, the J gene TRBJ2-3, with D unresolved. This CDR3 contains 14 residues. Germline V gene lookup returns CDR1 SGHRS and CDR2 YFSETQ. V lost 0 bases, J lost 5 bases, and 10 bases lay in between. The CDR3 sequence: CASSLVSRIDTQYF. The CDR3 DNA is TGCGCCAGCAGCTTGGTTTCGCGGATAGATACGCAGTATTTT. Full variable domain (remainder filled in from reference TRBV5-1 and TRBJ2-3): KAGVTQTPRYLIKTRGQQVTLSCSPISGHRSVSWYQQTPGQGLQFLFEYFSETQRNKGNFPGRFSGRQFSNSRSEMNVSTLELGDSALYLCASSLVSRIDTQYFGPGTRLTVL.

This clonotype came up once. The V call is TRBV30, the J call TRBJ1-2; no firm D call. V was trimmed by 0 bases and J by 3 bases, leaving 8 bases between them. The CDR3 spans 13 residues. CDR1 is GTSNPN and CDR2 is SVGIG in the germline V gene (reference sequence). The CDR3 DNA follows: TGTGCCTGGAGTGTGGAGGACCACTATGGCTACACCTTC. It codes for CAWSVEDHYGYTF.

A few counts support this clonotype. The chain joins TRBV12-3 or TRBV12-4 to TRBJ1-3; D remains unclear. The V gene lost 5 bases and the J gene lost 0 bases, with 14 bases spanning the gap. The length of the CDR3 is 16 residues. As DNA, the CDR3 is TGTGCCAGCAGTCCTGGGCGGCCCAACTCTGGAAACACCATATATTTT. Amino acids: CASSPGRPNSGNTIYF.

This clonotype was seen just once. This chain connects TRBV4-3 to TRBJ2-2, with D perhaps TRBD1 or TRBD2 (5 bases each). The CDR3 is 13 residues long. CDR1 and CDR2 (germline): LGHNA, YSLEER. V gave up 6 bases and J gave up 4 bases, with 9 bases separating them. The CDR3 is CASRGTFTGELFF. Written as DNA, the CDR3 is TGCGCCAGCAGGGGGACCTTCACCGGGGAGCTGTTTTTT.

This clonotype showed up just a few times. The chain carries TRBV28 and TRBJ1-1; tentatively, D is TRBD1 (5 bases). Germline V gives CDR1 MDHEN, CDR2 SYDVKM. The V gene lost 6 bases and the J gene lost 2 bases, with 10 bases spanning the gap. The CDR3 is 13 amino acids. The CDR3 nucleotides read TGTGCCAGCAGGAGGGACCTCAACACTGAAGCTTTCTTT. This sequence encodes CASRRDLNTEAFF.

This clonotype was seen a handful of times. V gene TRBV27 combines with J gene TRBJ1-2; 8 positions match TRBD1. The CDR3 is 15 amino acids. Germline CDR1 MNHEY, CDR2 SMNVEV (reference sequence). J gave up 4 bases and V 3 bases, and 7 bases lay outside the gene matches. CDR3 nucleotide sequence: TGTGCCAGCAGTTTGACAGGGGCCCCTTCCTATGGCTACACCTTC. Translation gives CASSLTGAPSYGYTF.

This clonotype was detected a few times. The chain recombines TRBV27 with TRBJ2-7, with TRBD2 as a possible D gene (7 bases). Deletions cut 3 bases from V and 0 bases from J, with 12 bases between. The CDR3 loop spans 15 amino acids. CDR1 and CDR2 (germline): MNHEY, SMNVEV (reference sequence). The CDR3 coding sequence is TGTGCCAGCAGTTTTTCCGGGGGGCCCTCCTACGAGCAGTACTTC. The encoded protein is CASSFSGGPSYEQYF.

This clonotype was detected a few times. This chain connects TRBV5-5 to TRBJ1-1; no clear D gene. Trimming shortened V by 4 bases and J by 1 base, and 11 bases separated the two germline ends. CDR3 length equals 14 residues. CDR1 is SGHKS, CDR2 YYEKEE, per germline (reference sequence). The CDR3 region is CASSARPANTEAFF. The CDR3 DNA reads TGTGCCAGCAGCGCCCGGCCGGCGAACACTGAAGCTTTCTTT.